Listed below are T cell receptor beta chains from one sample, sequenced in a study of cytomegalovirus exposure and HLA in healthy donors. Libraries were prepared by immunoSEQ multiplex PCR; TCRdb keeps only in-frame clonotypes and omits some of them. This sample has more than 60,000 clones, with approximately 96% found just once. Sequencing was carried out using PBMCs. The receptors derive from a woman between 18 and 30 years old in good health and CMV-seropositive. CDR3s include the opening cysteine and the closing phenylalanine or tryptophan. Each record gives: J gene, D gene, clone size, V gene, CDR3 protein, CDR3 DNA. The D gene is left open where the match is weak. Size is omitted from some rows. Given values are once, few, many or a class for expanded clones.

TRBJ1-5 | TRBD1 | . | TRBV30 | CAWSKDRVNQPQHF | TGTGCCTGGAGTAAGGACAGGGTCAATCAGCCCCAGCATTTT
TRBJ2-1 | TRBD2 | . | TRBV19 | CATHGTSHPNEQFF | TGTGCCACTCACGGGACTAGCCATCCCAATGAGCAGTTCTTC
TRBJ2-4 | TRBD2 | once | TRBV19 | CASSSLAGGPKNIQYF | TGTGCCAGTAGTTCCCTAGCGGGAGGGCCTAAAAACATTCAGTACTTC
TRBJ1-4 | . | . | TRBV5-1 | CASSVGSFGEKLFF | TGCGCCAGCAGCGTGGGGAGCTTCGGTGAAAAACTGTTTTTT
TRBJ1-4 | . | . | TRBV19 | CASTAGYEKLFF | TGTGCCAGTACAGCGGGGTATGAAAAACTGTTTTTT
TRBJ2-2 | . | once | TRBV7-8 | CASSQTGGKFWGELFF | TGTGCCAGCAGCCAGACGGGGGGCAAGTTTTGGGGGGAGCTGTTTTTT
TRBJ2-3 | TRBD2 | . | TRBV29-1 | CSPLGGDTQYF | TGCAGCCCCCTCGGGGGGGATACGCAGTATTTT
TRBJ1-4 | TRBD1 | . | TRBV7-6 | CASSRSGTGDEKLFF | TGTGCCAGCAGCCGCTCCGGGACAGGGGATGAAAAACTGTTTTTT
TRBJ2-1 | TRBD1 | . | TRBV6-1 | CASSALRQGNDEQFF | TGTGCCAGCAGCGCCTTGAGACAGGGGAACGATGAGCAGTTCTTC
TRBJ2-7 | . | once | TRBV2 | CASSELSQGNDEQYF | TGTGCCAGCAGTGAACTCTCACAGGGCAACGACGAGCAGTACTTC
TRBJ2-7 | TRBD1 | . | TRBV6-5 | CASSYSRDRGDEQYF | TGTGCCAGCAGTTACTCCCGGGACAGGGGCGACGAGCAGTACTTC
TRBJ2-3 | . | . | TRBV7-3 | CASSLRGSGSTDTQYF | TGTGCCAGCAGCTTACGGGGGAGTGGGAGCACAGATACGCAGTATTTT
TRBJ2-7 | . | . | TRBV6-1 | CASSPPRYYEQYF | TGTGCCAGCAGCCCCCCCCGGTACTACGAGCAGTACTTC
TRBJ1-5 | TRBD1 | . | TRBV2 | CASSKGTGRDQPQHF | TGTGCCAGCAGTAAAGGGACAGGGAGGGATCAGCCCCAGCATTTT
TRBJ2-7 | . | . | TRBV27 | CAIGSPGEQYF | TGTGCCATCGGGTCACCGGGGGAGCAGTACTTC
TRBJ1-4 | . | . | TRBV6-1 | CASSERQGNEKLFF | TGTGCCAGCAGTGAGAGGCAGGGTAATGAAAAACTGTTTTTT
TRBJ1-2 | . | . | TRBV30 | CARRGEGNYGYTF | TGTGCCCGACGAGGGGAGGGGAACTATGGCTACACCTTC
TRBJ2-1 | . | . | TRBV6-1 | CASSEQGTYNEQFF | TGTGCCAGCAGTGAACAGGGGACCTACAATGAGCAGTTCTTC
TRBJ2-7 | TRBD1 | . | TRBV28 | CASSLWDRGVSEQYF | TGTGCCAGCAGTTTATGGGACAGGGGGGTCTCCGAGCAGTACTTC